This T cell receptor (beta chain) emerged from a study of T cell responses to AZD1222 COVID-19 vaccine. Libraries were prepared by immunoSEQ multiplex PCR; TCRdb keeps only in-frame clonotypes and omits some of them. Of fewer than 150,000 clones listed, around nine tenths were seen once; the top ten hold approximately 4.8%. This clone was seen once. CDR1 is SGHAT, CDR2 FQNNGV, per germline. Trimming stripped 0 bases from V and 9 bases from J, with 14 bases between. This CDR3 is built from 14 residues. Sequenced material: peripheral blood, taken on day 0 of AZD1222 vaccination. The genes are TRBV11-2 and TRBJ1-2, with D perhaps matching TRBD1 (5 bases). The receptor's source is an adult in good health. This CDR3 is CASSLDRGGDSYTF. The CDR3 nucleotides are TGTGCCAGCAGCTTAGATCGGGGCGGCGATAGCTACACCTTC.